This T cell receptor (beta chain) is from a study of T-cell reconstitution after alpha-beta-depleted transplantation in children. This clonotype was seen a handful of times. The CDR3 has 14 residues. Germline V lookup: CDR1 SGDLS, CDR2 YYNGEE. V dropped 0 bases and J dropped 3 bases, with 9 bases sitting between them. A library of TCRbeta sequences, prepared with unique molecular identifiers, was generated. TCRdb analysed the PCR reads with MiXCR anew, one entry per CDR3 protein. The data contain 250,000 to 300,000 distinct CDR3 sequences, approximately 9.8% of them seen just once; the ten biggest clones take up 10%.

Sequences were derived from PBMCs from the stem cell graft donor, sampled from the stem cell graft. The chain couples TRBV9 to TRBJ2-5; TRBD1 or TRBD2 may be the D gene (5 bases each). This receptor was taken from a human donor who donated a stem cell graft to a child with SCID. The CDR3 DNA follows: TGTGCCAGCAGCGTAGCTGGGGGAGAAGAGACCCAGTACTTC. Translated: CASSVAGGEETQYF.